The 18 T cell receptor beta chains below were found in one sample sequenced in a study of PD-L1 blockade in urothelial cancer. Measured with immunoSEQ multiplex PCR; TCRdb has only the in-frame clones, and not every one. The data contain tens of thousands of clones, around 88% of them seen just once; the ten biggest clones take up 3% to 4.5%. Sequencing used PBMCs, obtained around atezolizumab (anti-PD-L1) treatment. The source of these receptors is a man aged 45-60 years with urothelial cancer.

The genes are TRBV12-5 and TRBJ1-1, with a possible D match to TRBD1 (6 bases). The germline V gene has CDR1 LGHNT and CDR2 FRNRAP. V lost 10 bases and J 3 bases, leaving 18 bases between the germline ends. CDR3 length: 14 amino acids. In DNA, the CDR3 is TGTGCTAATGAGGACAGCCTGGGAGACACTGAAGCTTTCTTT. Translation: CANEDSLGDTEAFF. Based on the CDR3 plus reference TRBV12-5 and TRBJ1-1, the full variable domain is DARVTQTPRHKVTEMGQEVTMRCQPILGHNTVFWYRQTMMQGLELLAYFRNRAPLDDSGMPKDRFSAEMPDATLATLKIQPSEPRDSAVYFCANEDSLGDTEAFFGQGTRLTVV.

This sequence joins TRBV2 and TRBJ2-5; 7 positions agree with TRBD1. This CDR3 contains 14 residues. The V gene's germline CDR1 is SNHLY and CDR2 FYNNEI. V was pared by 4 bases and J by 5 bases, with 7 bases of the junction left unmatched. The CDR3 DNA reads as TGTGCCAGCAGTGCCATAGGGGGCAGGGAGACCCAGTACTTC. This translates into CASSAIGGRETQYF.

This chain joins TRBV4-3 and TRBJ1-5; D might be TRBD1 (5 bases). The CDR3 runs to 13 residues. The germline CDR1 and CDR2 sequences are LGHNA and YSLEER. Trimming cost V 0 bases and J 7 bases, with 7 bases left between them. The DNA for the CDR3 is TGCGCCAGCAGCCAAGACAGGGTGCAGCCCCAGCATTTT. Amino acids: CASSQDRVQPQHF.

This clone was seen a few times. The V gene is TRBV7-2, the J gene TRBJ2-4; D is perhaps TRBD2 (7 bases). Trimming pared 3 bases from V and 1 base from J, leaving 13 bases between. The germline CDR1 and CDR2 sequences are SGHTA and FQGNSA. The length of the CDR3 is 16 residues. In nucleotides, the CDR3 is TGTGCCAGCAGCTTCCCGGGGGGCCTGGCCAAAAACATTCAGTACTTC. Its translation: CASSFPGGLAKNIQYF. Full variable domain (outside the CDR3, taken from reference TRBV7-2 and TRBJ2-4): GAGVSQSPSNKVTEKGKDVELRCDPISGHTALYWYRQSLGQGLEFLIYFQGNSAPDKSGLPSDRFSAERTGGSVSTLTIQRTQQEDSAVYLCASSFPGGLAKNIQYFGAGTRLSVL.

CDR3 sequence: CASRQGTNNSPLHF. The CDR3 DNA reads TGCGCCAGCAGGCAGGGAACGAATAATTCACCCCTCCACTTT. The chain uses TRBV5-1 and TRBJ1-6, with TRBD1 as a possible D gene (5 bases). Trimming took 5 bases from V and 5 from J, leaving 11 bases between them. The V gene's germline CDR1 is SGHRS and CDR2 YFSETQ. The CDR3 totals 14 residues.

The gene calls are TRBV11-3 and TRBJ2-2; a weak D match, TRBD2 (6 bases). The CDR3 runs 16 residues. V lost 1 base and J lost 2, with 11 bases in between. The V gene's germline CDR1 is SGHNT and CDR2 YENEEA. CDR3 sequence (DNA): TGTGCCAGCAGCTTAGTCGGGGGAGTCAACACCGGGGAGCTGTTTTTT. It encodes CASSLVGGVNTGELFF.

The chain combines TRBV6-4 with TRBJ1-5, with 8 bases that match TRBD1. Trimming took 4 bases from V and 6 from J; bases not matched to a gene: 8. This CDR3 spans 15 amino acids. CDR1 and CDR2 from the germline V gene are MRHNA and SNTAGT. The CDR3 nucleotides read TGTGCCAGCAGTGTCAACGGACAGGGTAGTCAGCCCCAGCATTTT. Its translation is CASSVNGQGSQPQHF.

The V call is TRBV4-1, the J call TRBJ2-7, with TRBD1 identical over 7 bases. The CDR3 is made up of 17 amino acids. V lost 0 bases, J lost 2 bases, and 10 bases stayed unmatched. Germline CDR1 and CDR2: MGHRA and YSYEKL. The CDR3 DNA reads TGCGCCAGCAGCCAAGAGATCGGGACAGACCTAACCTACGAGCAGTACTTC. As protein: CASSQEIGTDLTYEQYF.

The CDR3 here is CASSPPKRSYNEQFF. Here the CDR3 DNA reads TGTGCCAGCAGCCCCCCGAAGCGGTCCTACAATGAGCAGTTCTTC. This sequence joins TRBV9 and TRBJ2-1; weak D call: TRBD2 (5 bases). Germline V gives CDR1 SGDLS, CDR2 YYNGEE. Trimming stripped 4 bases from V and 1 base from J, with 12 bases between. The CDR3 runs 15 residues.

The chain employs TRBV5-6 and TRBJ2-7; tentatively, D is TRBD2 (5 bases). Trimming pared 7 bases from V and 4 bases from J, leaving 12 bases between. Per the germline V gene, CDR1 is SGHDT and CDR2 is YYEEEE. The CDR3 covers 12 residues. The CDR3 sequence: CASAPGSYEQYF. The CDR3, as DNA: TGTGCCAGCGCCCCGGGGAGTTACGAGCAGTACTTC.

This chain connects TRBV5-4 to TRBJ2-7; 8 nucleotides line up with TRBD1. CDR3 length equals 17 residues. Germline V gives CDR1 SGHNT, CDR2 YYREEE (reference sequence). The V and J ends lost 3 bases and 3 bases, in that order; junction bases with no gene match: 14. The CDR3 loop reads CASSSGKDRDGIYEQYF. DNA of the CDR3: TGTGCCAGCAGCTCTGGAAAGGACAGGGACGGGATCTACGAGCAGTACTTC.

The V call is TRBV27, the J call TRBJ2-3; D is undetermined. Germline V gene lookup returns CDR1 MNHEY and CDR2 SMNVEV (reference sequence). Trimming cost V 6 bases and J 3 bases, with 4 bases left between them. This CDR3 has 11 residues. CDR3 coding DNA: TGTGCCAGCAGCAAAACAGATACGCAGTATTTT. Translation: CASSKTDTQYF.

The J gene is TRBJ2-5, the V gene TRBV7-2; maybe TRBD2 (6 bases). The CDR3 consists of 14 residues. The germline V gene has CDR1 SGHTA and CDR2 FQGNSA. Trimming removed 1 base at V and 4 bases at J, with 10 bases between. The CDR3, as DNA: TGTGCCAGCAGCTTAGGCCGGAGGGGAGAGACCCAGTACTTC. Its protein is CASSLGRRGETQYF.

The chain's CDR3 is CASSQRDRASLFYNEQFF. CDR3 in DNA: TGTGCCAGCAGCCAACGGGACAGAGCTAGCCTTTTCTACAATGAGCAGTTCTTC. The V and J genes are TRBV11-2 and TRBJ2-1, with 7 bases aligning to TRBD1. CDR3 length equals 18 residues. The germline V gene has CDR1 SGHAT and CDR2 FQNNGV. With V trimmed by 5 bases and J by 3 bases, 16 bases remained unmatched.

The V call is TRBV11-2, the J call TRBJ1-1; tentative D call: TRBD1 (5 bases). V lost 3 bases, J lost 1 base, and 12 bases lay in between. Germline-derived CDR1 and CDR2 are SGHAT and FQNNGV. CDR3 length equals 15 residues. Here the CDR3 reads CASSFGGAGNTEAFF. CDR3 sequence (DNA): TGTGCCAGCAGCTTCGGGGGAGCGGGGAACACTGAAGCTTTCTTT.

V is TRBV19 and J is TRBJ2-7; tentatively, D is TRBD1 (5 bases). The CDR3 spans 14 residues. Per germline, CDR1 LNHDA and CDR2 SQIVND (reference sequence). V lost 5 bases, J lost 2 bases, and 13 bases lay in between. The CDR3 DNA reads as TGTGCCAGTAGTCCTACAGGCTTACCCTACGAGCAGTACTTC. This encodes CASSPTGLPYEQYF.

The rearrangement uses TRBV27 and TRBJ1-2; TRBD1 aligns across 8 bases. CDR3 length: 15 amino acids. The junction had 8 bases not matched to a gene; V was cut back by 4 bases and J by 4 bases. Germline CDR1 and CDR2: MNHEY and SMNVEV (reference sequence). For the CDR3, the DNA is TGTGCCAGCAGTTGGACAGGGACTCGGAGCTATGGCTACACCTTC. Translating gives CASSWTGTRSYGYTF.

The genes are TRBV5-6 and TRBJ1-1, with D perhaps TRBD1 (6 bases). From germline, CDR1 is SGHDT and CDR2 YYEEEE. The CDR3 length is 16 residues. Trimming cost V 0 bases and J 2 bases, with 14 bases left between them. CDR3 sequence (DNA): TGTGCCAGCAGCTTGGTCGGAGCAGGGGTCAACACTGAAGCTTTCTTT. Translation gives CASSLVGAGVNTEAFF.